This T cell receptor beta chain was obtained from a study of T cell repertoires in cytomegalovirus infection. Study at large: It was the public TCR beta signatures that indicated both CMV infection and matching HLA type.

V was shortened by 5 bases and J by 7 bases, with 21 bases between the two germline ends. CDR3 size: 16 residues. MiXCR was run by TCRdb on the reads, yielding one entry per CDR3 protein. The sample shows 150,000 or so distinct CDR3 sequences, 20% to 25% of them seen only once. V gene TRBV12-3 or TRBV12-4 combines with J gene TRBJ2-1, with D maybe TRBD2 (7 bases). This clonotype originated in a human donor in good health (CMV status not recorded). Some clones in this sample may be carry-over from other donors' samples. The sample was PBMCs. This chain's CDR3 is CASSGGGAGSQNEQFF. CDR3 bases: TGTGCCAGCAGTGGGGGGGGGGCGGGGAGTCAAAATGAGCAGTTCTTC.